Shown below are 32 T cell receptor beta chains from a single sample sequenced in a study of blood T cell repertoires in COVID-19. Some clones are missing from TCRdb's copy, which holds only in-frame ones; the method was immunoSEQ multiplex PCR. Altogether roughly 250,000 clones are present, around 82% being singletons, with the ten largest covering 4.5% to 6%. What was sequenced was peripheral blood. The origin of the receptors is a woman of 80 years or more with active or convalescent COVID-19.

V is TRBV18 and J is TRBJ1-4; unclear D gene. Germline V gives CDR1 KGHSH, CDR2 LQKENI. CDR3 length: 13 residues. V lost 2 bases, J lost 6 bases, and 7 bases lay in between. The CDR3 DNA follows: TGTGCCAGCTCACCATTCGGGGATGAAAAACTGTTTTTT. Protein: CASSPFGDEKLFF.

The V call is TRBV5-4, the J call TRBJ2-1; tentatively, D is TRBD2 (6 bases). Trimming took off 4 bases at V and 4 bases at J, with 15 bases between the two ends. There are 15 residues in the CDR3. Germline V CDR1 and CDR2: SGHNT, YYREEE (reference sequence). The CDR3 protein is CASSPAPGDYNEQFF. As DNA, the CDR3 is TGTGCCAGCAGCCCGGCCCCGGGGGATTACAATGAGCAGTTCTTC.

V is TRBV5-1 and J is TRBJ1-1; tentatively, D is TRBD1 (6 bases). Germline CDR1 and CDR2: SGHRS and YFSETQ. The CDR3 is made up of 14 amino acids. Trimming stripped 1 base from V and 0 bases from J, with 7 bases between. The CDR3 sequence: CASSLWGLNTEAFF. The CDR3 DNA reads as TGCGCCAGCAGCTTGTGGGGGCTGAACACTGAAGCTTTCTTT.

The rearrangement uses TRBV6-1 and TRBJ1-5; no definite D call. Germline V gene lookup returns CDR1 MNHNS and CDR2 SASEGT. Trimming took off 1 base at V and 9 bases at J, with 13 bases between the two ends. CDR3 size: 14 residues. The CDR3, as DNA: TGTGCCAGCAGTGAAGGACCGCTACCGGGGCCCCAGCATTTT. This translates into CASSEGPLPGPQHF.

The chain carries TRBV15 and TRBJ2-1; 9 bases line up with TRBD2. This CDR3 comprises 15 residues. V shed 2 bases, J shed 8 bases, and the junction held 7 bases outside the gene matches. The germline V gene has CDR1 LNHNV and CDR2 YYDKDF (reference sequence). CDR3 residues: CATSRNSGGWDEQFF. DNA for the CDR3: TGTGCCACCAGCAGAAACAGCGGGGGGTGGGATGAGCAGTTCTTC.

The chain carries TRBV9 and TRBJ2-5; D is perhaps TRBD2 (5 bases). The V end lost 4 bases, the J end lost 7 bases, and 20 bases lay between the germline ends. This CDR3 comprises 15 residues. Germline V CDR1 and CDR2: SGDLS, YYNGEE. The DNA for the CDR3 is TGTGCCAGCAGCTCGGAGCTCGGGGTGTCGGGGACCCAGTACTTC. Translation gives CASSSELGVSGTQYF.

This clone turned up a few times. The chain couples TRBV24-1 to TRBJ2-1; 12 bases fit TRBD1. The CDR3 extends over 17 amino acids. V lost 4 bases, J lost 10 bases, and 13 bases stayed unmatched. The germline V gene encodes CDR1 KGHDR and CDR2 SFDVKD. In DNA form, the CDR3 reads TGTGCCACCAGTGAATACCCCGGGACAGGGGGCGCAGGGGAGCAGTTCTTC. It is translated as CATSEYPGTGGAGEQFF.

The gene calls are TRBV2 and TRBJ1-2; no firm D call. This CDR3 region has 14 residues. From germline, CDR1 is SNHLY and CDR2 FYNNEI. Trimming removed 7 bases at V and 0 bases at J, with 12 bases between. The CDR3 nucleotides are TGTGCCAGCACCAGACAAGAGACTAACTATGGCTACACCTTC. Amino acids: CASTRQETNYGYTF.

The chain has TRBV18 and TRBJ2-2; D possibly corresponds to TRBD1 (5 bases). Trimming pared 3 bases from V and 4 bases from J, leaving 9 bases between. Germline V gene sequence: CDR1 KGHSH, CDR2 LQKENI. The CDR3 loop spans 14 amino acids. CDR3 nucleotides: TGTGCCAGCTCACCGGTGGGGCTCACCGGGGAGCTGTTTTTT. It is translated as CASSPVGLTGELFF.

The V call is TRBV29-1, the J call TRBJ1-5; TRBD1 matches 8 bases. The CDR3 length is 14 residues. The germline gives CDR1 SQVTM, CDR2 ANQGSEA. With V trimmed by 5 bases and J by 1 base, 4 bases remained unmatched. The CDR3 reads CSVSGQGSNQPQHF. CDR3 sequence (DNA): TGCAGCGTTTCCGGACAGGGAAGCAATCAGCCCCAGCATTTT.

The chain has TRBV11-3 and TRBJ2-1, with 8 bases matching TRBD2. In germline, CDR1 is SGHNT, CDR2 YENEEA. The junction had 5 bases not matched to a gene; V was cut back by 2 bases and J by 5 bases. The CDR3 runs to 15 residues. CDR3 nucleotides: TGTGCCAGCAGCTTAAGCGGGAGCGTAAACAATGAGCAGTTCTTC. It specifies CASSLSGSVNNEQFF. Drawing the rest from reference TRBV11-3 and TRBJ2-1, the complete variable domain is EAGVVQSPRYKIIEKKQPVAFWCNPISGHNTLYWYLQNLGQGPELLIRYENEEAVDDSQLPKDRFSAERLKGVDSTLKIQPAELGDSAVYLCASSLSGSVNNEQFFGPGTRLTVL.

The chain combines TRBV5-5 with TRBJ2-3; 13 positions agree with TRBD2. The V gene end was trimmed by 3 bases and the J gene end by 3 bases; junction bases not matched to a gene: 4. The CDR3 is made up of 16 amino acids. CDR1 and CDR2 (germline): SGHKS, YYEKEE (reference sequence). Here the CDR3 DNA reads TGTGCCAGCAGCTCCGGACTAGCGGGAGAAACAGATACGCAGTATTTT. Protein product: CASSSGLAGETDTQYF. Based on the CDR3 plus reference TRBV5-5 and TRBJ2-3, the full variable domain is DAGVTQSPTHLIKTRGQQVTLRCSPISGHKSVSWYQQVLGQGPQFIFQYYEKEERGRGNFPDRFSARQFPNYSSELNVNALLLGDSALYLCASSSGLAGETDTQYFGPGTRLTVL.

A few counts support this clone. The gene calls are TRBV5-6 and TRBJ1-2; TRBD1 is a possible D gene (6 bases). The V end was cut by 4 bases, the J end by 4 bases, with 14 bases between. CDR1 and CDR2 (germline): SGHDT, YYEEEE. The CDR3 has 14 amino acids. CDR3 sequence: CASSLPGDRYGYTF. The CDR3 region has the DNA TGTGCCAGCAGCCTACCAGGGGACCGCTATGGCTACACCTTC.

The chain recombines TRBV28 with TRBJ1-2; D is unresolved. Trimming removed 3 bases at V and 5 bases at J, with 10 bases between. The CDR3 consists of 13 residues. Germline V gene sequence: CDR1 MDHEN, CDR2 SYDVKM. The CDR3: CASSFEQSYGYTF. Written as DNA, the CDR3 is TGTGCCAGCAGTTTTGAGCAATCATATGGCTACACCTTC.

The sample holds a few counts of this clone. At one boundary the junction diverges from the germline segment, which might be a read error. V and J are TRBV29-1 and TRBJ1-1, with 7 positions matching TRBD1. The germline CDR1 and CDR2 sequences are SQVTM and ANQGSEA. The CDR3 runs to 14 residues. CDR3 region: CSARLTGLKTEAFF. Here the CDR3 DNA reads TGCAGCGCCAGACTGACAGGGTTGAAGACTGAAGCTTTCTTT.

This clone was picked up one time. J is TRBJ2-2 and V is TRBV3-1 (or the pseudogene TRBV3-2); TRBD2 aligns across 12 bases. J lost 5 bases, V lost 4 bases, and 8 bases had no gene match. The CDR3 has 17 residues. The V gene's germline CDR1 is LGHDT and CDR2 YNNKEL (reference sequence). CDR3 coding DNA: TGTGCCAGCAGCCGCGCCCCTAGCGGGGGGGCTACCGGGGAGCTGTTTTTT. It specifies CASSRAPSGGATGELFF.

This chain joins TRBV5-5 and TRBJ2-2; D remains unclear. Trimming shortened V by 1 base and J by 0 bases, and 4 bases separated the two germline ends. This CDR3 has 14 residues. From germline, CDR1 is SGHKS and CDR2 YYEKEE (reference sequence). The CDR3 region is CASSLSPNTGELFF. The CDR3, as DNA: TGTGCCAGCAGCTTGAGCCCGAACACCGGGGAGCTGTTTTTT.

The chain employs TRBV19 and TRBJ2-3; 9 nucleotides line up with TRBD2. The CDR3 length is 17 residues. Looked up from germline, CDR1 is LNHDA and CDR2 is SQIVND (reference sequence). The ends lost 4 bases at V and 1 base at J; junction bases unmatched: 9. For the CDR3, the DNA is TGTGCCAGTAGTACCAGCGGGGGGCGACCCGGCACAGATACGCAGTATTTT. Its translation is CASSTSGGRPGTDTQYF.

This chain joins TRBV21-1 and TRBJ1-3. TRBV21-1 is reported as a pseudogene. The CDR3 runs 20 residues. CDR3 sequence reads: CASSKKFGGAGSGSGNTIYF. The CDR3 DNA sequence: TGTGCCAGCAGCAAAAAATTTGGGGGGGCAGGGAGCGGCTCTGGAAACACCATATATTTT.

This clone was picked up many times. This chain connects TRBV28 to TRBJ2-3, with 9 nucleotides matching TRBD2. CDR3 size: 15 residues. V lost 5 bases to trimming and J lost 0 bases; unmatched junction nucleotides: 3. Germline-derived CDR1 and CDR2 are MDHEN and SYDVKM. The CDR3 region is CASSTAGGSTDTQYF. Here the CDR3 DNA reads TGTGCCAGCAGTACTGCGGGAGGGAGCACAGATACGCAGTATTTT.

The CDR3, as DNA: TGTGCCAGTAGTATAGATGGTAGAAGGAACACCGGGGAGCTGTTTTTT. Translated: CASSIDGRRNTGELFF. J is TRBJ2-2 and V is TRBV19; no clear D gene. V was pared by 0 bases and J by 1 base, with 9 bases between. Germline CDR1 is LNHDA and CDR2 is SQIVND (reference sequence). The CDR3 sequence is 16 residues long. Filled out from reference TRBV19 and TRBJ2-2, the complete variable domain reads DGGITQSPKYLFRKEGQNVTLSCEQNLNHDAMYWYRQDPGQGLRLIYYSQIVNDFQKGDIAEGYSVSREKKESFPLTVTSAQKNPTAFYLCASSIDGRRNTGELFFGEGSRLTVL.

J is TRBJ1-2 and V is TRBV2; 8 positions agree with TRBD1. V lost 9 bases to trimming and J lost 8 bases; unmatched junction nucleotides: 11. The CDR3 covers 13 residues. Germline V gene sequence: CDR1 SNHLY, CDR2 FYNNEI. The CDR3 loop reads CARTMTGARGYTF. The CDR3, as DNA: TGTGCCAGGACAATGACAGGGGCGAGGGGCTACACCTTC.

The CDR3 DNA reads TGTGCCAGCAGCTCGATAGCGGGAGGGATTCCCACCGGGGAGCTGTTTTTT. Encoded protein: CASSSIAGGIPTGELFF. This chain joins TRBV7-6 and TRBJ2-2, with 11 nucleotides matching TRBD2. CDR1 and CDR2 (germline): SGHVS, FNYEAQ. The CDR3 sequence is 17 residues long. With V trimmed by 4 bases and J by 4 bases, 8 bases remained unmatched.

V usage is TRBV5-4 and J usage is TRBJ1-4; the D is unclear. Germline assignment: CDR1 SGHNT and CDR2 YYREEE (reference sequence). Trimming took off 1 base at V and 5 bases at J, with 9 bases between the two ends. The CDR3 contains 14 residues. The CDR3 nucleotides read TGTGCCAGCAGCTTGAGCGGCCCGAATGAAAAACTGTTTTTT. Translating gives CASSLSGPNEKLFF.

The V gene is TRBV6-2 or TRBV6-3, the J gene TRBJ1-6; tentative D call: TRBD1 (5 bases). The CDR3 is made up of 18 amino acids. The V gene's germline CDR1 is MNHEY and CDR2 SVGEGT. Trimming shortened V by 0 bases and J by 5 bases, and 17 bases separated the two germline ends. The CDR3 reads CASSYSLARRGNNSPLHF. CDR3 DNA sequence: TGTGCCAGCAGTTACTCGCTTGCAAGGAGGGGAAATAATTCACCCCTCCACTTT.

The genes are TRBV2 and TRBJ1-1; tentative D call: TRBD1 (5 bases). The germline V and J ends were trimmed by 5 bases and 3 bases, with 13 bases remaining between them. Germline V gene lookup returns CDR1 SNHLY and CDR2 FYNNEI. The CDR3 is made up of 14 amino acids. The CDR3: CASSSLGGDTEAFF. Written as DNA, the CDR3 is TGTGCCAGCAGTTCCCTGGGGGGGGACACTGAAGCTTTCTTT.

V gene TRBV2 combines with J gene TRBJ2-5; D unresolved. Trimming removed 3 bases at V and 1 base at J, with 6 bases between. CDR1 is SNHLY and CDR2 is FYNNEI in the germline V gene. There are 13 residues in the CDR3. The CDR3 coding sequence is TGTGCCAGCAGTGATCCTATCCAAGAGACCCAGTACTTC. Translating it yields CASSDPIQETQYF.

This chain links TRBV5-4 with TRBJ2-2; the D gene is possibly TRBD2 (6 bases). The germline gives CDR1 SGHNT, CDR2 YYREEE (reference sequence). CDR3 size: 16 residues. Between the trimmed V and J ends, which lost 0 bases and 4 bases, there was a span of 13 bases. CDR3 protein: CASSLEGGMSTGELFF. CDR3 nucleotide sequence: TGTGCCAGCAGCTTGGAAGGCGGGATGAGCACCGGGGAGCTGTTTTTT.

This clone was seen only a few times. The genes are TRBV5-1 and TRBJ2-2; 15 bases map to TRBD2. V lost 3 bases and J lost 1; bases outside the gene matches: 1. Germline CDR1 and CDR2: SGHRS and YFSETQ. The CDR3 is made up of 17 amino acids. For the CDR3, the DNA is TGCGCCAGCAGCTCGGGACTAGCGGGAGGGAACACCGGGGAGCTGTTTTTT. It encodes CASSSGLAGGNTGELFF.

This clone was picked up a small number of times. The CDR3 sequence: CASYATGGDRNEQFF. CDR3 DNA sequence: TGTGCCAGTTACGCGACAGGGGGTGATCGAAATGAGCAGTTCTTC. The chain recombines TRBV28 with TRBJ2-1; TRBD1 matches at 9 bases. V dropped 9 bases and J dropped 7; count of bases not matched to a gene: 13. The CDR3 is 15 amino acids. CDR1 and CDR2 (germline): MDHEN, SYDVKM.

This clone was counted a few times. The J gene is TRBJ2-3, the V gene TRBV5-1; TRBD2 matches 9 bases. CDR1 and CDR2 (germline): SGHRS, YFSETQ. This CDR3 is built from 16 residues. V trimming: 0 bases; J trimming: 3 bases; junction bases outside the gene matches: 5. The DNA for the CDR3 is TGCGCCAGCAGCTTGGCTAGCGGGGCAAGAACAGATACGCAGTATTTT. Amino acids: CASSLASGARTDTQYF.

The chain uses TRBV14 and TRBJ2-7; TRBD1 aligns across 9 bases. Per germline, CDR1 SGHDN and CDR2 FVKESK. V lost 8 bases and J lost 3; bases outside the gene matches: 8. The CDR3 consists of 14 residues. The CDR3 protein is CASGSGQGLYEQYF. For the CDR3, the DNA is TGTGCCAGCGGGTCGGGACAGGGCCTCTACGAGCAGTACTTC.